This TCR beta chain was found in a study of graft-versus-host responses after intestinal transplantation. Study summary: Among the recipients, transplants were multivisceral, liver-intestinal, or isolated intestinal. The study gave all recipients anti-thymocyte globulin induction, then tacrolimus and steroids for 2 to 3 years.

This clone was observed once. The antigen remains undetermined. This CDR3 region has 15 residues. Germline V gene data show CDR1 as SEHNR and CDR2 as FQNEAQ (reference sequence). V gave up 4 bases and J gave up 0 bases, with 11 bases separating them. Here immunoSEQ multiplex PCR was the method, and the copy in TCRdb shows in-frame clones only, minus some. The repertoire includes 100,000 or so clones, more than 85% of them detected once, and 0.15% to 0.2% sits in the top ten. V usage is TRBV7-9 and J usage is TRBJ2-3, with a possible D match to TRBD2 (5 bases). Source: unstimulated CD4+ T cells sorted from spleen or lymph node cells, taken before intestinal transplant. The clonotype was recovered from a human donor who received an intestinal transplant. CDR3 in amino acids: CASSSISASTDTQYF. The CDR3 bases are TGTGCCAGCAGCTCCATTAGCGCTAGCACAGATACGCAGTATTTT.